These 11 T cell receptor beta chains were all obtained from the same sample, sequenced in a study of blood T cell repertoires in COVID-19. Using immunoSEQ multiplex PCR, the repertoire was profiled, and TCRdb retains in-frame clones only, with some absent. The sample lists approximately 160,000 clones, 80% to 90% occurring once. Sequencing was carried out using PBMCs or T cells enriched from blood (not recorded which). The source is a woman in her fifties or sixties in a cohort exposed to, infected with or recovered from COVID-19 (not recorded which).

In regard to this clone: The germline gene is not matched at one end of the junction; a read error may be the cause. V usage is TRBV14 and J usage is TRBJ2-7; D gene unclear. The CDR3 runs 15 residues. CDR1 is SGHDN and CDR2 is FVKESK in the germline V gene. This CDR3 reads CASSQVSIAHYGQYF. As DNA, the CDR3 is TGTGCCAGCAGCCAAGTATCTATCGCGCACTACGGGCAGTACTTC. The full variable domain, its missing parts supplied by reference TRBV14 and TRBJ2-7, is EAGVTQFPSHSVIEKGQTVTLRCDPISGHDNLYWYRRVMGKEIKFLLHFVKESKQDESGMPNNRFLAERTGGTYSTLKVQPAELEDSGVYFCASSQVSIAHYGQYFGPGTRLTVT.

The chain employs TRBV14 and TRBJ1-1, with a tentative D call TRBD1 (5 bases). The germline V gene has CDR1 SGHDN and CDR2 FVKESK. CDR3 length equals 15 residues. Trimming removed 0 bases from V and 7 bases from J, with 15 bases in between. The DNA for the CDR3 is TGTGCCAGCAGCCAAGAGGTCGTACAGGTCGGTGAAGCTTTCTTT. Translation gives CASSQEVVQVGEAFF.

The rearrangement links TRBV24-1 to TRBJ1-4, with 9 bases aligning to TRBD1. From germline, CDR1 is KGHDR and CDR2 SFDVKD. CDR3 length: 15 residues. Trimming took 3 bases from V and 8 from J; bases not matched to a gene: 6. Here the CDR3 DNA reads TGTGCCACCAGTGATGCCGCGGGGACAGGGGAAAAACTGTTTTTT. Protein sequence: CATSDAAGTGEKLFF.

The chain links TRBV10-1 to TRBJ2-1; 9 bases agree with TRBD1. There are 19 residues in the CDR3. Germline V gene sequence: CDR1 WNHNN, CDR2 SYGVQD (reference sequence). V dropped 5 bases and J dropped 4; count of bases not matched to a gene: 18. The CDR3 coding sequence is TGCGCCAGCAGTACATCCGGGACAGGGCCAAGCGGGACGTACAATGAGCAGTTCTTC. Translated: CASSTSGTGPSGTYNEQFF.

A remark on this clone: The junction departs from the called germline gene at one end, perhaps through a read error. CDR3 DNA sequence: TGTACCAGCAGCTTAGCGCGCGGGGGGTCTAACAATGAGCAGTTCTTC. Amino acid sequence: CTSSLARGGSNNEQFF. This chain joins TRBV7-9 and TRBJ2-1, with TRBD2 identical over 8 bases. The germline V gene has CDR1 SEHNR and CDR2 FQNEAQ (reference sequence). The CDR3 runs 16 residues.

The chain couples TRBV5-4 to TRBJ1-2; D gene uncertain. This CDR3 comprises 13 residues. Germline-derived CDR1 and CDR2 are SGHNT and YYREEE (reference sequence). V was cut by 1 base and J by 4 bases, with 8 bases left in between. The CDR3 sequence: CASSLRGGYGYTF. DNA for the CDR3: TGTGCCAGCAGCTTGCGGGGAGGCTATGGCTACACCTTC. Supplemented by reference TRBV5-4 and TRBJ1-2, the full variable domain reads ETGVTQSPTHLIKTRGQQVTLRCSSQSGHNTVSWYQQALGQGPQFIFQYYREEENGRGNFPPRFSGLQFPNYSSELNVNALELDDSALYLCASSLRGGYGYTFGSGTRLTVV.

The V and J genes are TRBV2 and TRBJ1-4; maybe TRBD1 (5 bases). The germline V gene has CDR1 SNHLY and CDR2 FYNNEI. The CDR3 has 13 residues. Trimming pared 9 bases from V and 8 bases from J, leaving 16 bases between. The CDR3 is CASLDREVEKLFF. CDR3 bases: TGTGCCAGTCTCGACAGAGAGGTGGAAAAACTGTTTTTT. The variable domain in full, with the rest retrieved from reference TRBV2 and TRBJ1-4, is EPEVTQTPSHQVTQMGQEVILRCVPISNHLYFYWYRQILGQKVEFLVSFYNNEISEKSEIFDDQFSVERPDGSNFTLKIRSTKLEDSAMYFCASLDREVEKLFFGSGTQLSVL.

The rearrangement joins TRBV27 to TRBJ2-1, with D maybe TRBD2 (5 bases). Germline V gives CDR1 MNHEY, CDR2 SMNVEV (reference sequence). The V and J ends lost 6 bases and 7 bases respectively, with 16 bases between them. CDR3 length: 14 residues. The DNA for the CDR3 is TGTGCCAGCAGAAGACTACCAACTTCGAATGAGCAGTTCTTC. Its translation: CASRRLPTSNEQFF.

The chain uses TRBV9 and TRBJ2-7; D possibly corresponds to TRBD1 (5 bases). From germline, CDR1 is SGDLS and CDR2 YYNGEE. The CDR3 is 15 amino acids. Trimming cost V 4 bases and J 4 bases, with 18 bases left between them. The CDR3 is CASSPRNQGAYEQYF. CDR3 in DNA: TGTGCCAGCAGCCCCCGGAATCAAGGGGCTTACGAGCAGTACTTC.

The chain joins TRBV10-3 to TRBJ1-1; D is unclear. CDR1 and CDR2 from the germline V gene are ENHRY and SYGVKD. The CDR3 totals 14 residues. V dropped 0 bases and J dropped 11 bases, with 16 bases sitting between them. The CDR3: CAISESVVGETAFF. For the CDR3, the DNA is TGTGCCATCAGTGAGTCAGTGGTGGGCGAAACTGCTTTCTTT.

The genes are TRBV5-5 and TRBJ2-5, with D uncertain. Germline values: CDR1 SGHKS, CDR2 YYEKEE (reference sequence). V lost 0 bases to trimming and J lost 5 bases, with 14 bases between them. This CDR3 is 15 amino acids long. CDR3 sequence (DNA): TGTGCCAGCAGCTTGGCCCTCAAGGAAGCGGAGACCCAGTACTTC. Encoded protein: CASSLALKEAETQYF.